The rows below give T cell receptor beta chains drawn from one sample of a study of lung T cells in sarcoidosis with Löfgren's syndrome. TCRdb re-derived calls from the reads in MiXCR, one entry per CDR3 protein. The sample shows about 20,000 distinct CDR3 sequences, less than 25% of them seen only once. Material for sequencing was CD4+ T cells from PBMCs. The receptors were gathered from a human donor with sarcoidosis (Löfgren's syndrome or another form), or a control subject (not recorded which). Each CDR3 is given with its conserved first and last residue. A D gene is named only where the DNA matches it firmly. Expanded clones get a size class; other rows say once, few or many, or leave the size out.

j_call: TRBJ1-1; d_call: .; clone_size: .; v_call: TRBV30; cdr3_length: 12; cdr3_aa: CAWSLGRAEAFF; cdr3_nt: TGTGCCTGGAGTCTGGGGCGCGCTGAAGCTTTCTTT
j_call: TRBJ2-7; d_call: TRBD2; clone_size: few; v_call: TRBV6-6; cdr3_length: 15; cdr3_aa: CASSYSLLAGNEQYF; cdr3_nt: TGTGCCAGCAGTTACTCGTTACTAGCGGGAAACGAGCAGTACTTC
j_call: TRBJ2-3; d_call: .; clone_size: medium-sized; v_call: TRBV20-1; cdr3_length: 14; cdr3_aa: CSATAGRATDTQYF; cdr3_nt: TGCAGTGCTACCGCCGGGCGGGCGACAGATACGCAGTATTTT
j_call: TRBJ2-7; d_call: .; clone_size: medium-sized; v_call: TRBV27; cdr3_length: 16; cdr3_aa: CASRPQGRELFYEQYF; cdr3_nt: TGTGCCAGCAGACCACAGGGGCGGGAGCTCTTCTACGAGCAGTACTTC
j_call: TRBJ2-3; d_call: TRBD2; clone_size: .; v_call: TRBV19; cdr3_length: 15; cdr3_aa: CASSGTSGSADTQYF; cdr3_nt: TGTGCCAGTAGTGGGACTAGCGGGAGCGCAGATACGCAGTATTTT
j_call: TRBJ1-1; d_call: TRBD1; clone_size: .; v_call: TRBV27; cdr3_length: 15; cdr3_aa: CASSSDRGLDTEAFF; cdr3_nt: TGTGCCAGCAGTTCGGACAGGGGGTTGGACACTGAAGCCTTCTTT
j_call: TRBJ2-7; d_call: .; clone_size: many; v_call: TRBV7-7; cdr3_length: 17; cdr3_aa: CASTKFSRGRAGYEQYF; cdr3_nt: TGTGCCAGCACCAAGTTTTCCCGGGGCAGGGCGGGGTACGAGCAGTACTTC
j_call: TRBJ2-1; d_call: .; clone_size: many; v_call: TRBV20-1; cdr3_length: 15; cdr3_aa: CSARDGTRERGEQFF; cdr3_nt: TGCAGTGCTAGAGATGGGACGAGGGAGAGGGGGGAGCAGTTCTTC
j_call: TRBJ1-5; d_call: .; clone_size: .; v_call: TRBV7-2; cdr3_length: 13; cdr3_aa: CASSLLFGKDQHF; cdr3_nt: TGTGCCAGCAGCTTACTTTTCGGAAAGGATCAGCATTTT
j_call: TRBJ1-3; d_call: .; clone_size: many; v_call: TRBV12-3/TRBV12-4; cdr3_length: 15; cdr3_aa: CASSFMGSSGNTIYF; cdr3_nt: TGTGCCAGCAGTTTCATGGGGTCCTCTGGAAACACCATATATTTT
j_call: TRBJ2-3; d_call: TRBD2; clone_size: few; v_call: TRBV28; cdr3_length: 17; cdr3_aa: CASSLAGWRGGTDTQYF; cdr3_nt: TGTGCCAGCAGTCTGGCCGGATGGCGGGGGGGCACAGATACGCAGTATTTT
j_call: TRBJ2-7; d_call: TRBD1; clone_size: .; v_call: TRBV12-3/TRBV12-4; cdr3_length: 13; cdr3_aa: CASSLTPYRGQYF; cdr3_nt: TGTGCCAGCAGTTTAACGCCGTACAGGGGGCAGTACTTC
j_call: TRBJ1-5; d_call: .; clone_size: many; v_call: TRBV28; cdr3_length: 15; cdr3_aa: CASSLSTRGEQPQHF; cdr3_nt: TGTGCCAGCAGTTTAAGTACCAGGGGCGAACAGCCCCAGCATTTT
j_call: TRBJ1-1; d_call: .; clone_size: many; v_call: TRBV28; cdr3_length: 13; cdr3_aa: CASSTLGGTEAFF; cdr3_nt: TGTGCCAGCAGTACCCTAGGGGGGACTGAAGCTTTCTTT
j_call: TRBJ1-3; d_call: .; clone_size: many; v_call: TRBV4-1; cdr3_length: 15; cdr3_aa: CASSQDLPSGNTIYF; cdr3_nt: TGCGCCAGCAGCCAAGATCTACCCTCTGGAAACACCATATATTTT
j_call: TRBJ1-1; d_call: .; clone_size: many; v_call: TRBV7-2; cdr3_length: 15; cdr3_aa: CASSLNGGPNTEAFF; cdr3_nt: TGTGCCAGCAGCTTAAATGGGGGGCCGAACACTGAAGCTTTCTTT
j_call: TRBJ1-5; d_call: .; clone_size: .; v_call: TRBV5-6; cdr3_length: 15; cdr3_aa: CASSYWERVNQPQHF; cdr3_nt: TGTGCCAGCAGCTACTGGGAAAGGGTGAATCAGCCCCAGCATTTT
j_call: TRBJ2-5; d_call: TRBD2; clone_size: many; v_call: TRBV7-2; cdr3_length: 16; cdr3_aa: CASSSTSGGGGGTQYF; cdr3_nt: TGTGCCAGCAGCTCAACTAGCGGGGGGGGCGGCGGGACCCAGTACTTC
j_call: TRBJ1-5; d_call: TRBD1; clone_size: medium-sized; v_call: TRBV7-8; cdr3_length: 17; cdr3_aa: CASSLSEGAGGNQPQHF; cdr3_nt: TGTGCCAGCAGCTTATCGGAGGGGGCGGGCGGCAATCAGCCCCAGCATTTT
j_call: TRBJ2-7; d_call: TRBD2; clone_size: .; v_call: TRBV7-8; cdr3_length: 16; cdr3_aa: CASSSSTSGNSYEQYF; cdr3_nt: TGTGCCAGCAGCTCCTCGACTAGCGGAAATTCCTACGAGCAGTACTTC
j_call: TRBJ2-3; d_call: .; clone_size: many; v_call: TRBV11-2; cdr3_length: 14; cdr3_aa: CASSADRYTDTQYF; cdr3_nt: TGTGCCAGCAGCGCAGACAGATACACAGATACGCAGTATTTT
j_call: TRBJ1-3; d_call: .; clone_size: .; v_call: TRBV12-3/TRBV12-4; cdr3_length: 17; cdr3_aa: CASSWRGQLGSGNTIYF; cdr3_nt: TGTGCCAGCAGTTGGAGAGGACAGTTGGGTTCTGGAAACACCATATATTTT
j_call: TRBJ1-1; d_call: .; clone_size: medium-sized; v_call: TRBV27; cdr3_length: 14; cdr3_aa: CASRPRGGNTEAFF; cdr3_nt: TGTGCCAGCAGACCTAGGGGGGGGAACACTGAAGCTTTCTTT
j_call: TRBJ2-7; d_call: TRBD1; clone_size: .; v_call: TRBV18; cdr3_length: 18; cdr3_aa: CASSPLGQGAQPSYEQYF; cdr3_nt: TGTGCCAGCTCACCACTGGGACAGGGGGCTCAACCCTCCTACGAGCAGTACTTC
j_call: TRBJ2-3; d_call: TRBD2; clone_size: many; v_call: TRBV28; cdr3_length: 16; cdr3_aa: CASSRGLAVLGDTQYF; cdr3_nt: TGTGCCAGCAGTCGGGGACTAGCGGTACTCGGAGATACGCAGTATTTT
j_call: TRBJ2-2; d_call: .; clone_size: medium-sized; v_call: TRBV6-6; cdr3_length: 14; cdr3_aa: CASSYMAITGELFF; cdr3_nt: TGTGCCAGCAGTTACATGGCCATCACCGGGGAGCTGTTTTTT
j_call: TRBJ1-1; d_call: .; clone_size: many; v_call: TRBV29-1; cdr3_length: 14; cdr3_aa: CSVQSGLMNTEAFF; cdr3_nt: TGCAGCGTTCAGTCGGGACTGATGAACACTGAAGCTTTCTTT
j_call: TRBJ2-7; d_call: TRBD1; clone_size: medium-sized; v_call: TRBV6-1; cdr3_length: 12; cdr3_aa: CASSGQGEIEYF; cdr3_nt: TGTGCCAGCAGTGGACAGGGAGAAATTGAGTACTTC
j_call: TRBJ2-7; d_call: TRBD1; clone_size: medium-sized; v_call: TRBV6-1; cdr3_length: 12; cdr3_aa: CAGGTGIYEQYF; cdr3_nt: TGTGCCGGCGGGACAGGGATCTACGAGCAGTACTTC